The 2 T cell receptor beta chains below all came from one sample that was sequenced in a study of CD8+CD57+ T cells in acquired aplastic anemia. Sequenced patients had shown CD8+CD57+ cell expansion by flow cytometry. Genomic DNA was employed as the template in profiling TCR beta VDJ and CDR3. Via MiXCR, TCRdb re-called the reads, giving one row per CDR3 protein. The table records 200,000 to 300,000 distinct CDR3 sequences, approximately 82% of them present only once. Sequencing was carried out using sorted CD4+, CD8+, or CD8+CD57+ T cells (not recorded which) from PBMCs. These receptors were obtained from a human donor with aplastic anemia.

Worth noting for this clonotype: Germline and junction disagree at one end, which may indicate a read error. V gene TRBV19 combines with J gene TRBJ2-3; D might be TRBD2 (7 bases). Germline CDR1 LNHDA, CDR2 SQIVND (reference sequence). This CDR3 spans 16 amino acids. The chain's CDR3 is CASSTLRDGGPETQYF. The CDR3 DNA is TGTGCCAGTAGTACTCTCCGGGACGGGGGGCCGGAGACGCAGTACTTT.

The CDR3 DNA reads as TGTGCCACCAGCACAAGCGGGAGTAGGGATAACCAGTTCTTC. As protein: CATSTSGSRDNQFF. The chain couples TRBV15 to TRBJ2-1; 8 nucleotides align to TRBD2. This CDR3 has 14 amino acids. Germline V lookup: CDR1 LNHNV, CDR2 YYDKDF (reference sequence). Trimming at V came to 4 bases and at J to 13 bases, leaving 12 bases not matched to a gene.